This TCR beta chain was observed in a study of T-cell reconstitution after alpha-beta-depleted transplantation in children. The CDR3 has 14 amino acids. V shed 6 bases and J 3 bases; nucleotides not matched to a gene: 6. Study-wide points: Several hundred expanded graft clones reportedly were the source of alpha-beta T cells about two months after transplant. The origin of high day-60 TCRbeta diversity in some patients lay in surviving recipient T cells and thymic progenitors. One year post-transplant, T-cell counts and diversity were largely derived from T cells produced anew.

This clonotype appeared a few times. Its target is unknown. Researchers prepared the TCRbeta library using unique molecular identifiers, the study reports. TCRdb independently ran MiXCR on the PCR reads; one entry per CDR3 protein. Of 400,000 to 450,000 distinct CDR3 sequences in the sample, 43% are singletons; the top ten hold 27%. The source of this sequence is a girl aged 2-10 years with aplastic anemia, due to receive a stem cell transplant. The source was PBMCs, collected before TCRalphabeta/CD19-depleted stem cell transplant. The chain couples TRBV12-3 or TRBV12-4 to TRBJ2-3, with 7 bases lining up with TRBD2. Written as DNA, the CDR3 is TGTGCCAGCAGACCCCTAGCGGCTACAGATACGCAGTATTTT. Its translation: CASRPLAATDTQYF.